This entry is about one T cell receptor beta chain. This sample stems from a study of CD8 T cells in Susac syndrome. Reverse transcription used roughly 0.45 to 1 ug RNA and random hexamers. TCRdb recomputed calls from the immunoSEQ multiplex PCR reads with MiXCR, one row per CDR3 protein. The sample consists of about 100,000 distinct CDR3 sequences, roughly 96% of them appearing once. This CDR3 is 16 amino acids long. Germline CDR1 reads MNHEY; CDR2 reads SMNVEV (reference sequence). Trimming removed 2 bases from V and 0 bases from J; junction bases left unmatched: 1. The chain employs TRBV27 and TRBJ2-1; 10 nucleotides line up with TRBD2. Source material: CD8+ T cells from PBMCs. This clonotype was obtained from a human donor with Susac syndrome. The CDR3 here is CASSLTSGDSYNEQFF. As DNA, the CDR3 is TGTGCCAGCAGTTTAACTAGCGGGGACTCCTACAATGAGCAGTTCTTC.